This TCR beta chain was observed in a study of shared clonotypes between healthy human individuals. Study-level findings and limits: When naive CD4 clonotypes were compared across four donors, approximately 5% were shared. Sampling used blood alone; tissue repertoires probably differ. Some clonotypes were shared by all four sorted-subset donors, while others were not shared. The non-shared ones had lower generation probabilities than the shared ones.

Details on this clone: The antigen remains unidentified.

The authors split each subset's genomic DNA evenly across several immunoSEQ plates. Measured with immunoSEQ multiplex PCR; TCRdb has only the in-frame clones, and not every one. The sample includes 2 million or so clones, roughly 96% of them seen just once. Unmatched junction bases numbered 21, after V lost 4 bases and J lost 4 bases. This CDR3 contains 19 residues. CDR1 SGHRS and CDR2 YFSETQ come from the germline V gene. The sample consisted of naive CD4+ T cells sorted from blood. The subset denotes: CD45RA+ positively selected. This receptor was obtained from a man between 18 and 29 years old in good health. The rearrangement links TRBV5-1 to TRBJ2-7; 9 nucleotides match TRBD2. The CDR3 spells CASSPAPSGVTRGRYEQYF. CDR3 nucleotide sequence: TGCGCCAGCAGCCCTGCACCTAGCGGGGTAACCCGGGGCCGATACGAGCAGTACTTC.